This TCR beta chain was sequenced for a study of blood T cells in healthy people across ages. For the study at large: About one barcoded beta molecule per two T cells was the capture yield of template switching.

With regard to this clonotype: Its specificity is unknown.

PCR was performed a second time for roughly 6 to 12 cycles using a sample-barcoded 5' primer and a J-beta primer mix. TCRdb reanalysed the 5' RACE reads using MiXCR and keeps one entry per CDR3 protein. The data hold hundreds of thousands of distinct CDR3 sequences, with under 55% observed a single time. Regarding the study as a whole: Roughly linear declines in TCR beta diversity per million T cells occurred with age.

Germline CDR1 is SEHNR and CDR2 is FQNEAQ (reference sequence). The CDR3 contains 15 residues. The J segment lost 0 bases and the V segment lost 5 bases, leaving 3 bases of the junction unmatched. In terms of origin and age, donors were healthy Caucasian individuals from Russia aged 6 to 90. This receptor was obtained from a man between 60 and 75 years old in good health. The chain couples TRBV7-9 to TRBJ1-1, with 10 bases lining up with TRBD1. Sequencing input: blood. The CDR3 reads CASSRGQGMNTEAFF. CDR3 nucleotides: TGTGCCAGCAGCCGGGGACAGGGGATGAACACTGAAGCTTTCTTT.